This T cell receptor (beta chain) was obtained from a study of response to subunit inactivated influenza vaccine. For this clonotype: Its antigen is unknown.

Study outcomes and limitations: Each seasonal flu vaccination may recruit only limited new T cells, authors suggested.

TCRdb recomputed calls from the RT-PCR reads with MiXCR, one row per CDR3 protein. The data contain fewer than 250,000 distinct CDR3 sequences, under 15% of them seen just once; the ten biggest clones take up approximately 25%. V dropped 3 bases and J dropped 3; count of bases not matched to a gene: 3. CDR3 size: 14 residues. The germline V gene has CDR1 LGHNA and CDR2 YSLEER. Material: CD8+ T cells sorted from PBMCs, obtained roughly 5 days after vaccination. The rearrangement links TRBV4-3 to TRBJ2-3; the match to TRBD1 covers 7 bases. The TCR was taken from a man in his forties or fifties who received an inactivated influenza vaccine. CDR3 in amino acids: CASSQWGQTDTQYF. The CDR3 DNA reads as TGCGCCAGCAGCCAGTGGGGACAGACAGATACGCAGTATTTT.